This T cell receptor beta chain comes out of a study of CD4 T cells in relation to SARS-CoV-2 and coronaviruses. The unexposed donors gave CD4+ T cells in about 2010-2019, prior to COVID-19. After more than eight days of culture, CD4+ T cells were isolated. Libraries were prepared by immunoSEQ multiplex PCR; TCRdb keeps only in-frame clonotypes and omits some of them. The data show roughly 19,000 clones, approximately 76% seen once. Of note for this clone: Its antigen is undetermined.

The CDR3 is made up of 17 amino acids. The sequence was obtained from a human donor in good health. The sequencing input was CD4+ T cells from PBMCs, cultured in vitro. The rearrangement uses TRBV21-1 and TRBJ1-2; the D segment call TRBD1 is taken from the table without a DNA check. TRBV21-1 is deemed a pseudogene. The CDR3 region has the DNA TGTGCCAGCAGCAAAAAAAACCCGGGACAGTTTAACTATGGCTACACCTTC. Translating gives CASSKKNPGQFNYGYTF.